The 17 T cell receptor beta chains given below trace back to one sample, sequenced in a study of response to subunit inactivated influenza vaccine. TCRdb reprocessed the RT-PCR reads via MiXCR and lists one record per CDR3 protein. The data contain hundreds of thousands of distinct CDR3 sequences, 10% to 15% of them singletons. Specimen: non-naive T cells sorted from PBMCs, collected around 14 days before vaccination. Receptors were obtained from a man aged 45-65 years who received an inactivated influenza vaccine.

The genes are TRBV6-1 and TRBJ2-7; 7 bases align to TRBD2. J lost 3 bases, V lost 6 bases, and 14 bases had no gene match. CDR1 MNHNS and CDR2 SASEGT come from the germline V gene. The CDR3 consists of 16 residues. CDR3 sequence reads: CASSQSGAGVRYEQYF. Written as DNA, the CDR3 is TGTGCCAGCAGCCAAAGTGGGGCGGGGGTACGCTACGAGCAGTACTTC.

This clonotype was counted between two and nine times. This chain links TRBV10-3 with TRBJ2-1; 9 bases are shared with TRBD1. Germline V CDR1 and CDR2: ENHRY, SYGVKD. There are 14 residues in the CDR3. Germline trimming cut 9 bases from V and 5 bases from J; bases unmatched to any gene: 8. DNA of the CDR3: TGTGCCATATCCACGGGACAGGGTAACAATGAGCAGTTCTTC. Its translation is CAISTGQGNNEQFF.

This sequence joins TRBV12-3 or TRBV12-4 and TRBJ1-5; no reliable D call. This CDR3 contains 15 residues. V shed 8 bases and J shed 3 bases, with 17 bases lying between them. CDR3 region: CASQVGVSFNQPQHF. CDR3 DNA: TGTGCCAGCCAGGTTGGGGTTAGCTTCAATCAGCCCCAGCATTTT.

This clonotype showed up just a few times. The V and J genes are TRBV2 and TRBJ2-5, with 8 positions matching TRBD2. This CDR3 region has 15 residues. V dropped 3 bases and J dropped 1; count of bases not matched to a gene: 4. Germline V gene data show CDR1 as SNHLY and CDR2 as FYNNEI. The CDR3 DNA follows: TGTGCCAGCAGTGAGTCAGCGGGGGTCCAAGAGACCCAGTACTTC. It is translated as CASSESAGVQETQYF.

The CDR3 reads CASGLEDLGQYF. CDR3 nucleotides: TGTGCCAGCGGACTAGAGGATCTTGGGCAGTACTTC. J is TRBJ2-7 and V is TRBV2; 7 bases line up with TRBD2. The CDR3 is 12 residues long. Trimming at V came to 8 bases and at J to 9 bases, leaving 10 bases not matched to a gene. The germline V gene has CDR1 SNHLY and CDR2 FYNNEI. The full variable domain, its missing parts supplied by reference TRBV2 and TRBJ2-7, is EPEVTQTPSHQVTQMGQEVILRCVPISNHLYFYWYRQILGQKVEFLVSFYNNEISEKSEIFDDQFSVERPDGSNFTLKIRSTKLEDSAMYFCASGLEDLGQYFGPGTRLTVT.

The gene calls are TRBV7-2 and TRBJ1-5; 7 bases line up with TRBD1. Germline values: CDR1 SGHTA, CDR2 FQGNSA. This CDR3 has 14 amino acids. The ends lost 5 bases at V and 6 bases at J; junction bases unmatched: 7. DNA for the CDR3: TGTGCCAGCAGCCAAGACACAGGGGTTCAGCCCCAGCATTTT. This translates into CASSQDTGVQPQHF.

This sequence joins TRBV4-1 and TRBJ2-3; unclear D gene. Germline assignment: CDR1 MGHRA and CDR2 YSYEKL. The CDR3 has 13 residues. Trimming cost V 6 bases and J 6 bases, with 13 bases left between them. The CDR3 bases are TGCGCCAGCAGTCAAACTGTGGGGGATACGCAGTATTTT. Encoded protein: CASSQTVGDTQYF.

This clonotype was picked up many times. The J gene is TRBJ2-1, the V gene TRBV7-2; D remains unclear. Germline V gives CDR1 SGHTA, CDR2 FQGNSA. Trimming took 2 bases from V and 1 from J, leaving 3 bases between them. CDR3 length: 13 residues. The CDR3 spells CASSLQSYNEQFF. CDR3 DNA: TGTGCCAGCAGCTTACAATCCTACAATGAGCAGTTCTTC.

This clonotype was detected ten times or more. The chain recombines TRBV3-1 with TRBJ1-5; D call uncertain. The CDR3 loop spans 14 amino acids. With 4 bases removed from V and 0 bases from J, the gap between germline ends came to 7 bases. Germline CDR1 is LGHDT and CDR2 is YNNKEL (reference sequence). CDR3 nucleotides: TGTGCCAGCAGCCTGACGGTTAGCAATCAGCCCCAGCATTTT. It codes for CASSLTVSNQPQHF.

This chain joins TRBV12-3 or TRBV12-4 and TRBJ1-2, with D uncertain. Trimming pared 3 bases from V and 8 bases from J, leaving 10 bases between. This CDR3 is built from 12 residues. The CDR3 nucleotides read TGTGCCAGCAGTTTGGTTCGGCGCGGCTACACCTTC. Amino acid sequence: CASSLVRRGYTF.

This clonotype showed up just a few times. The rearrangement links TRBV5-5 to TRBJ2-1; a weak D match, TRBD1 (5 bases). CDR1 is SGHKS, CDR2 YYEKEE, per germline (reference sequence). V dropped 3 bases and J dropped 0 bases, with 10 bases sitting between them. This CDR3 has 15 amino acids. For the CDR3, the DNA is TGTGCCAGCAGCTCGGCAGGGAACTCCTACAATGAGCAGTTCTTC. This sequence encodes CASSSAGNSYNEQFF.

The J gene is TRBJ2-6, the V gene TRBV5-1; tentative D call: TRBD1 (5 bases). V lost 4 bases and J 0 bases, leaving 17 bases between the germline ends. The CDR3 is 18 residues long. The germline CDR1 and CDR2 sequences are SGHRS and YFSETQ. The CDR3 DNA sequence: TGCGCCAGCAGCCCTGGGGCAGGCATGACCTCTGGGGCCAACGTCCTGACTTTC. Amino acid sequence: CASSPGAGMTSGANVLTF.

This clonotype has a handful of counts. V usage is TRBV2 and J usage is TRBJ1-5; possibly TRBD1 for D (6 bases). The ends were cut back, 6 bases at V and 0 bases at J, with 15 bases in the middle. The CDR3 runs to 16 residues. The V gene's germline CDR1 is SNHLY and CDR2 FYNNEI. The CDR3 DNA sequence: TGTGCCAGCAGCGTTAACAGGGCCGCTAGCAATCAGCCCCAGCATTTT. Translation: CASSVNRAASNQPQHF.

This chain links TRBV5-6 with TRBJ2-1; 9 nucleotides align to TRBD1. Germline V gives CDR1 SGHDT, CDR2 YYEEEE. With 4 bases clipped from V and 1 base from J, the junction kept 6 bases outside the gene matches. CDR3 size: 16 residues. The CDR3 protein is CASSAGTGLSYNEQFF. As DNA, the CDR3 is TGTGCCAGCAGCGCCGGGACAGGGCTTTCCTACAATGAGCAGTTCTTC. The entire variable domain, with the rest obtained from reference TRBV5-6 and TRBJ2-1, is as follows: DAGVTQSPTHLIKTRGQQVTLRCSPKSGHDTVSWYQQALGQGPQFIFQYYEEEERQRGNFPDRFSGHQFPNYSSELNVNALLLGDSALYLCASSAGTGLSYNEQFFGPGTRLTVL.

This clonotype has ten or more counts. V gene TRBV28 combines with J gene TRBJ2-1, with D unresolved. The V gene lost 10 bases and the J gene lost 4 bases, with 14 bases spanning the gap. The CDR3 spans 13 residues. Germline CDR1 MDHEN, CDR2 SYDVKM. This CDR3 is CATGFSLYNEQFF. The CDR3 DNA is TGTGCCACCGGGTTTTCCCTTTACAATGAGCAGTTCTTC.

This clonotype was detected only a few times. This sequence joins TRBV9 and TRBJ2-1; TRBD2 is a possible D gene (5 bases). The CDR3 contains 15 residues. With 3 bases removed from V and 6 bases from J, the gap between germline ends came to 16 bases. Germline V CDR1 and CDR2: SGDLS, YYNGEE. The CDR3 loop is CASSASGLEANEQFF. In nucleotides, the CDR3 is TGTGCCAGCAGCGCCAGCGGTTTGGAAGCCAATGAGCAGTTCTTC. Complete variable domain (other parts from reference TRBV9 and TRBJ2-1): DSGVTQTPKHLITATGQRVTLRCSPRSGDLSVYWYQQSLDQGLQFLIQYYNGEERAKGNILERFSAQQFPDLHSELNLSSLELGDSALYFCASSASGLEANEQFFGPGTRLTVL.

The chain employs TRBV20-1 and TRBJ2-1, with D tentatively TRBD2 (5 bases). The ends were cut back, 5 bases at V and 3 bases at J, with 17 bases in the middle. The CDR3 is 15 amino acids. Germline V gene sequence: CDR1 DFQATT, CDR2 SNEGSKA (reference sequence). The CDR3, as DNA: TGCAGTGCTCCCCCGACGGGAAGGAACTACAATGAGCAGTTCTTC. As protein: CSAPPTGRNYNEQFF.